This T cell receptor beta chain was captured by sequencing in a study of blood T cell repertoires in COVID-19. Study context: COVID-19 samples, acute and convalescent, were from the United States, Italy and Spain. Sources were T cells, B-cell-depleted T cells, or PBMCs; the material itself was cDNA or gDNA.

A few counts support this clone. Study processing details: Amplification with reference gene primers provided the estimates of nucleated cell counts. Sequencing used immunoSEQ multiplex PCR; TCRdb keeps in-frame clones, though not all of them. The V and J calls and clone size come from that table; D and trimming were worked out from the DNA. The sample consists of a few hundred thousand clones, about 89% of them appearing once. Per germline, CDR1 MNHEY and CDR2 SVGAGI. The ends were cut back, 10 bases at V and 6 bases at J, with 22 bases in the middle. The CDR3 runs to 14 residues. The V and J genes are TRBV6-5 and TRBJ2-7, with a tentative D call TRBD1 (6 bases). Specimen: peripheral blood. The receptor was derived from a man aged 35-49 years who had recovered from COVID-19. CDR3: CATARGQRSGEQYF. The CDR3 DNA is TGTGCCACCGCCCGTGGACAGCGTTCTGGCGAGCAGTACTTC.